This T cell receptor (beta chain) derives from a study of T-cell memory formation after mild COVID-19. Turning to the study itself: Clusters of TCRs were largely donor specific. General study findings and limits: Memory from before infection featured some responding clones, which suggests cross-reactive memory joined. Contracting clones, day 15 to 85, had balanced CD4/CD8, and later expanders favored CD4+.

Trimming shortened V by 0 bases and J by 5 bases, and 13 bases separated the two germline ends. This CDR3 contains 15 residues. CDR1 and CDR2 (germline): LGHDT, YNNKEL (reference sequence). As to this clonotype: The antigen is unknown.

Each CDR3 protein gets one entry after TCRdb re-called the 5' RACE reads with MiXCR. The table records over 150,000 distinct CDR3 sequences, around 21% of them present only once. The receptor comes from an adult woman who had mild COVID-19 (a few samples of this study predate the infection). Cell type and time point are not known. The sample consisted of PBMCs or a T cell subset sorted from them (not recorded which). The V and J genes are TRBV3-1 and TRBJ2-5, with D uncertain. CDR3 sequence reads: CASSQDEVVKETQYF. The CDR3 DNA reads TGTGCCAGCAGCCAAGATGAGGTAGTGAAGGAGACCCAGTACTTC.